The 9 T cell receptor beta chains listed next were all sequenced from one sample in a study of blood T cell repertoires in COVID-19. TCRdb keeps only in-frame clones here, not all; method: immunoSEQ multiplex PCR. The data show around 140,000 clones, about 89% seen once. Material for sequencing was peripheral blood. The receptors derive from a man between 60 and 75 years old with active or convalescent COVID-19.

This sequence joins TRBV19 and TRBJ1-2; D perhaps matches TRBD1 (5 bases). The CDR3 contains 16 residues. Germline assignment: CDR1 LNHDA and CDR2 SQIVND (reference sequence). V was cut by 4 bases and J by 0 bases, with 15 bases left in between. DNA of the CDR3: TGTGCCAGTAGTACGGGCGGGACGGTAGCTAACTATGGCTACACCTTC. Its translation: CASSTGGTVANYGYTF.

The V gene is TRBV12-3 or TRBV12-4, the J gene TRBJ1-3; the match to TRBD1 covers 8 bases. The CDR3 sequence is 13 residues long. J was trimmed by 4 bases and V by 7 bases; bases with no gene match: 3. CDR3 sequence: CASTQGAGNTIYF. The CDR3 DNA is TGTGCCAGCACCCAGGGGGCCGGAAACACCATATATTTT.

The rearrangement links TRBV30 to TRBJ1-2; 8 positions match TRBD1. The V segment lost 5 bases and the J segment 8 bases; nucleotides outside the gene matches: 16. The CDR3 sequence is 15 residues long. Germline V gene data show CDR1 as GTSNPN and CDR2 as SVGIG (reference sequence). CDR3 region: CAWFAWAGGAKGYTF. The CDR3, as DNA: TGTGCCTGGTTCGCTTGGGCAGGGGGCGCAAAGGGCTACACCTTC.

This chain connects TRBV15 to TRBJ1-3; D is unresolved. The CDR3 is 14 amino acids. V dropped 1 base and J dropped 4 bases, with 8 bases sitting between them. Germline V CDR1 and CDR2: LNHNV, YYDKDF (reference sequence). The CDR3 region is CATSRGVSGNTIYF. The CDR3 DNA follows: TGTGCCACCAGCAGAGGTGTGAGCGGAAACACCATATATTTT.

The V and J genes are TRBV3-1 (or the pseudogene TRBV3-2) and TRBJ2-5, with a possible D match to TRBD1 (6 bases). The CDR3 sequence is 14 residues long. The V end lost 0 bases, the J end lost 5 bases, and 10 bases lay between the germline ends. The germline CDR1 and CDR2 sequences are LGHDT and YNNKEL (reference sequence). CDR3 sequence (DNA): TGTGCCAGCAGCCAAGATACAGGGACGGAGACCCAGTACTTC. This sequence encodes CASSQDTGTETQYF.

The rearrangement links TRBV5-5 to TRBJ2-5, with 9 nucleotides matching TRBD1. J was trimmed by 5 bases and V by 0 bases; bases with no gene match: 5. The germline gives CDR1 SGHKS, CDR2 YYEKEE (reference sequence). The CDR3 loop spans 15 amino acids. DNA of the CDR3: TGTGCCAGCAGCTTGGTGACAGGGGGTTGGGAGACCCAGTACTTC. It translates to CASSLVTGGWETQYF. The full variable domain, rest sourced from reference TRBV5-5 and TRBJ2-5, is DAGVTQSPTHLIKTRGQQVTLRCSPISGHKSVSWYQQVLGQGPQFIFQYYEKEERGRGNFPDRFSARQFPNYSSELNVNALLLGDSALYLCASSLVTGGWETQYFGPGTRLLVL.

The DNA for the CDR3 is TGTGCCAGCTCACCGGGACTAGCGGGGGGGACCACAGATACGCAGTATTTT. Translating it yields CASSPGLAGGTTDTQYF. The chain uses TRBV18 and TRBJ2-3; TRBD2 agrees at 16 bases. The CDR3 has 17 amino acids. Trimming cost V 3 bases and J 2 bases; bases outside gene matches: 2. Germline CDR1 reads KGHSH; CDR2 reads LQKENI.

This clone was counted a few times. This chain uses TRBV28 with TRBJ2-5; 9 positions agree with TRBD2. The ends lost 6 bases at V and 4 bases at J; junction bases unmatched: 6. This CDR3 comprises 14 residues. Germline CDR1 reads MDHEN; CDR2 reads SYDVKM. Written as DNA, the CDR3 is TGTGCCAGCAGCAGACTAGCGGCCCCAGAGACCCAGTACTTC. Encoded protein: CASSRLAAPETQYF.

The gene calls are TRBV10-3 and TRBJ1-1, with no clear D. V gave up 4 bases and J gave up 8 bases, with 17 bases separating them. The CDR3 length is 14 residues. Germline CDR1 and CDR2: ENHRY and SYGVKD. The CDR3 DNA reads TGTGCCATCAGTGCGGAAGCGAAGAGTATGGAAGCTTTCTTT. Translated, it gives CAISAEAKSMEAFF.